This is a list of T cell receptor beta chains from one sample in a study of vaccination and CD4 T cells after COVID-19. No antigens are known for them. TCRdb reanalysed the PCR reads using MiXCR and keeps one entry per CDR3 protein. The sample includes fewer than 4,500 distinct CDR3 sequences, roughly 30% seen only once; the top ten take 25% to 35%. Sequencing was done on a sample of CD4+ T cells from blood, cultured in vitro. These receptors were collected from a human donor who had recovered from COVID-19. Each CDR3 is given with its conserved first and last residue. The order of the fields is CDR3 protein, CDR3 DNA, J gene, CDR3 length, clone size, V gene, D gene. D genes are given only for firm matches. Part of the rows lack a size; the others show once, few, many or a class for expanded clones.

CDR3: CASMTGGGYGYTF
DNA: TGTGCCAGCATGACAGGGGGAGGCTATGGCTACACCTTC
J: TRBJ1-2
length: 13
size: few
V: TRBV25-1
D: TRBD1

CDR3: CASSQIGGDSPLHF
DNA: TGTGCCAGCAGCCAGATCGGAGGGGATTCACCCCTCCACTTT
J: TRBJ1-6
length: 14
size: few
V: TRBV3-1
D: .

CDR3: CASSEETQYF
DNA: TGTGCCAGCAGTGAAGAGACCCAGTACTTC
J: TRBJ2-5
length: 10
size: once
V: TRBV2
D: .

CDR3: CASIPGQGLANTEAFF
DNA: TGCGCCAGCATTCCGGGACAGGGGCTCGCGAACACTGAAGCTTTCTTT
J: TRBJ1-1
length: 16
size: medium-sized
V: TRBV10-2
D: TRBD1

CDR3: CASSFGGETQYF
DNA: TGTGCCAGCAGTTTCGGAGGGGAAACGCAGTATTTT
J: TRBJ2-3
length: 12
size: .
V: TRBV12-3/TRBV12-4
D: .

CDR3: CSARTDMNTEAFF
DNA: TGCAGCGCCCGGACAGACATGAACACTGAAGCTTTCTTT
J: TRBJ1-1
length: 13
size: medium-sized
V: TRBV29-1
D: .

CDR3: CASKGGGDYGYTF
DNA: TGTGCCAGCAAGGGAGGGGGCGACTATGGCTACACCTTC
J: TRBJ1-2
length: 13
size: few
V: TRBV2
D: TRBD1

CDR3: CASSLGTDTLNTEAFF
DNA: TGCGCCAGCAGCTTGGGAACGGACACTTTGAACACTGAAGCTTTCTTT
J: TRBJ1-1
length: 16
size: .
V: TRBV4-1
D: .

CDR3: CASSLLWGPEAIRSPLHF
DNA: TGTGCCAGCAGCCTATTATGGGGCCCGGAGGCTATTCGGTCACCCCTCCACTTT
J: TRBJ1-6
length: 18
size: .
V: TRBV14
D: .

CDR3: CATSREPGKYEKLFF
DNA: TGTGCCACCAGCAGAGAGCCAGGGAAGTATGAAAAACTGTTTTTT
J: TRBJ1-4
length: 15
size: few
V: TRBV15
D: .